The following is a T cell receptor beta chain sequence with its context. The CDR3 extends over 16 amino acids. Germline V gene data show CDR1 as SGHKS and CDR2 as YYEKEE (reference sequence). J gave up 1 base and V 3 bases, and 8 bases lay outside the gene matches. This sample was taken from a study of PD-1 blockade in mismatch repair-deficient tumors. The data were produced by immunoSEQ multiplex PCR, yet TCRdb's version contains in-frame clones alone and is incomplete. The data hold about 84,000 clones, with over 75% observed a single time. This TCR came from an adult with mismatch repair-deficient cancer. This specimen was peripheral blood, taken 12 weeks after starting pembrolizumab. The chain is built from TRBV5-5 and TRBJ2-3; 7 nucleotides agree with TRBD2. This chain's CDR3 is CASSSSQGGGTDTQYF. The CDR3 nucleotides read TGTGCCAGCAGCTCCTCCCAGGGAGGGGGCACAGATACGCAGTATTTT.